This T cell receptor (beta chain) was sequenced in a study of T cell responses to AZD1222 COVID-19 vaccine. The data were produced by immunoSEQ multiplex PCR, yet TCRdb's version contains in-frame clones alone and is incomplete. This sample carries 100,000 to 140,000 clones, around 90% of them seen once, and the ten largest clones take roughly 7%. The CDR3 has 14 amino acids. Looked up from germline, CDR1 is MDHEN and CDR2 is SYDVKM. Unmatched junction bases numbered 10, after V lost 11 bases and J lost 6 bases. Material: peripheral blood, obtained on day 0 of AZD1222 vaccination. The chain links TRBV28 to TRBJ2-2, with TRBD1 identical over 9 bases. The clonotype comes from an adult in good health. The CDR3 bases are TGTGCCTCCCGGGGACAGGGAGGAGCCGGGGAGCTGTTTTTT. Amino acids: CASRGQGGAGELFF.